The 13 T cell receptor beta chains listed next were all sequenced from one sample in a study of cytomegalovirus exposure and HLA in healthy donors. With 60 Vbeta and 13 Jbeta primers, the PCR was carried out. Repertoires were generated with immunoSEQ multiplex PCR, while TCRdb's copy carries only in-frame clones and drops some. This table holds some 170,000 clones, roughly 76% found once. The specimen sequenced was PBMCs. The origin of the receptors is a woman in her 50s in good health and CMV-seronegative.

The chain links TRBV13 to TRBJ2-5, with TRBD2 matching 7 bases. The trim removed 6 bases at V and 2 bases at J, leaving 3 bases unmatched. This CDR3 is built from 13 residues. The germline V gene encodes CDR1 PRHDT and CDR2 FYEKMQ (reference sequence). CDR3 coding DNA: TGTGCCAGCAGGGGTAGCGGGCAAGAGACCCAGTACTTC. Protein sequence: CASRGSGQETQYF.

V gene TRBV7-2 combines with J gene TRBJ2-7; D uncertain. V was clipped by 1 base and J by 4 bases, with 14 bases between them. Germline V gene data show CDR1 as SGHTA and CDR2 as FQGNSA. The CDR3 has 15 amino acids. In DNA form, the CDR3 reads TGTGCCAGCAGCTTAGATCCGGGTTTATCGTACGAGCAGTACTTC. Its translation: CASSLDPGLSYEQYF.

This clone was seen more than once but under ten times. V gene TRBV9 combines with J gene TRBJ2-3, with TRBD2 matching 12 bases. Trimming at V came to 0 bases and at J to 1 base, leaving 3 bases not matched to a gene. The CDR3 is 17 residues long. The germline V gene has CDR1 SGDLS and CDR2 YYNGEE. Here the CDR3 reads CASSVGWTSGGTDTQYF. The CDR3 bases are TGTGCCAGCAGCGTAGGGTGGACTAGCGGGGGCACAGATACGCAGTATTTT.

V gene TRBV18 combines with J gene TRBJ1-5, with TRBD1 matching 7 bases. V trimming: 5 bases; J trimming: 4 bases; junction bases outside the gene matches: 2. The CDR3 totals 13 residues. Germline V gene sequence: CDR1 KGHSH, CDR2 LQKENI. This chain's CDR3 is CASSSGQNQPQHF. The CDR3 bases are TGTGCCAGCTCATCGGGACAGAATCAGCCCCAGCATTTT.

This rearrangement joins TRBV6-5 to TRBJ2-5; D may be TRBD1 (6 bases). The CDR3 loop spans 15 amino acids. V lost 5 bases to trimming and J lost 0 bases, with 13 bases between them. Per germline, CDR1 MNHEY and CDR2 SVGAGI. The CDR3 DNA is TGTGCCAGCAGTCTGGGACATAAGTACCAAGAGACCCAGTACTTC. This sequence encodes CASSLGHKYQETQYF.

The V gene is TRBV6-1, the J gene TRBJ2-5; TRBD2 matches 7 bases. This CDR3 is built from 15 residues. V was clipped by 0 bases and J by 5 bases; unmatched bases: 6. Germline V gives CDR1 MNHNS, CDR2 SASEGT. This CDR3 is CASSEAGGGWETQYF. The CDR3, as DNA: TGTGCCAGCAGTGAAGCGGGGGGGGGATGGGAGACCCAGTACTTC.

Turning to this clone: Mismatch with germline at one junction end may stem from a read error. The chain couples TRBV27 to TRBJ1-1, with a tentative D call TRBD1 (6 bases). This CDR3 is built from 14 residues. Germline CDR1 MNHEY, CDR2 SMNVEV (reference sequence). The CDR3 DNA reads TGTGCCAGCCGTTTCAGGGACAAGAACACTGAAGCTTTCTTT. This gives the protein CASRFRDKNTEAFF.

The chain links TRBV4-3 to TRBJ2-3; D ambiguous. This CDR3 contains 14 residues. The V end lost 0 bases, the J end lost 7 bases, and 11 bases lay between the germline ends. CDR1 and CDR2 (germline): LGHNA, YSLEER. The CDR3: CASSQDHGLNTQYF. In nucleotides, the CDR3 is TGCGCCAGCAGCCAAGACCACGGGTTGAATACGCAGTATTTT.

The chain combines TRBV7-9 with TRBJ2-7; 7 bases agree with TRBD1. The V gene end was trimmed by 10 bases and the J gene end by 2 bases; junction bases not matched to a gene: 8. CDR3 size: 13 residues. Germline V CDR1 and CDR2: SEHNR, FQNEAQ (reference sequence). The CDR3: CATAPRGTYEQYF. The CDR3 region has the DNA TGTGCCACCGCCCCCAGGGGGACCTACGAGCAGTACTTC.

There are a few counts of this clone. This chain connects TRBV4-2 to TRBJ2-6, with TRBD1 matching over 10 bases. CDR1 is LGHNA and CDR2 is YNFKEQ in the germline V gene. J was trimmed by 0 bases and V by 3 bases; bases with no gene match: 8. The CDR3 contains 19 residues. Here the CDR3 reads CASSQRQGATSSGANVLTF. CDR3 nucleotide sequence: TGTGCCAGCAGCCAGCGACAGGGGGCAACGTCCTCTGGGGCCAACGTCCTGACTTTC.

This chain links TRBV2 with TRBJ1-2; D gene unclear. The CDR3 totals 15 residues. V was trimmed by 3 bases and J by 3 bases, leaving 14 bases between them. Germline CDR1 is SNHLY and CDR2 is FYNNEI. As DNA, the CDR3 is TGTGCCAGCAGTGATTTGAGGGATCAGGACTATGGCTACACCTTC. It specifies CASSDLRDQDYGYTF.

A few counts support this clone. The chain employs TRBV2 and TRBJ1-1, with 9 bases identical to TRBD1. The CDR3 runs 15 residues. The V gene end was trimmed by 1 base and the J gene end by 3 bases; junction bases not matched to a gene: 3. The germline V gene encodes CDR1 SNHLY and CDR2 FYNNEI. The CDR3 is CASSEERDRDTEAFF. The CDR3 DNA reads as TGTGCCAGCAGTGAAGAGAGGGACAGGGACACTGAAGCTTTCTTT. The full variable domain, rest sourced from reference TRBV2 and TRBJ1-1, is EPEVTQTPSHQVTQMGQEVILRCVPISNHLYFYWYRQILGQKVEFLVSFYNNEISEKSEIFDDQFSVERPDGSNFTLKIRSTKLEDSAMYFCASSEERDRDTEAFFGQGTRLTVV.

The chain is built from TRBV10-3 and TRBJ1-1, with TRBD1 matching over 11 bases. V was pared by 6 bases and J by 4 bases, with 1 base of the junction left unmatched. The CDR3 consists of 13 residues. Germline V gene lookup returns CDR1 ENHRY and CDR2 SYGVKD. CDR3 sequence reads: CAIRGTGGTEAFF. The CDR3 nucleotides read TGTGCCATCAGAGGGACAGGGGGCACTGAAGCTTTCTTT.